This T cell receptor (beta chain) was sequenced for a study of T-cell memory formation after mild COVID-19. Overall study context: TCR clusters were mostly donor specific.

Trimming pared 2 bases from V and 6 bases from J, leaving 12 bases between. CDR3 size: 13 residues. Germline V gene lookup returns CDR1 DFQATT and CDR2 SNEGSKA (reference sequence). One entry per CDR3 protein results from TCRdb running MiXCR on the 5' RACE reads. The sample has around 410,000 distinct CDR3 sequences, about a quarter seen once; the top ten hold around 13%. The sequence derives from an adult woman who had mild COVID-19 (a few samples of this study predate the infection). Cell type and time point are not known. The chain couples TRBV20-1 to TRBJ2-3; D is uncertain. The source material was PBMCs or a T cell subset sorted from them (not recorded which). The CDR3: CSARLTAVDTQYF. The CDR3 bases are TGCAGTGCTAGATTGACGGCGGTGGATACGCAGTATTTT.